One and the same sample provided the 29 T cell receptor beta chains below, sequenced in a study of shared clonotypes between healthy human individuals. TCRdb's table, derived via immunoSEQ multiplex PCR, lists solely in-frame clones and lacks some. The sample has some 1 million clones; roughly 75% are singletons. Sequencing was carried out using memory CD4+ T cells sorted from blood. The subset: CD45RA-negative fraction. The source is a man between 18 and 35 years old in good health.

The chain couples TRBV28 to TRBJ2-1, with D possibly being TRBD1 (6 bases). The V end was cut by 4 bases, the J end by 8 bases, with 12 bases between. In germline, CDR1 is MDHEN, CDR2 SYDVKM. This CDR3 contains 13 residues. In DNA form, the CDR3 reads TGTGCCAGCAGTTCACAGGGACCCGATGAGCAGTTCTTC. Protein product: CASSSQGPDEQFF.

The CDR3 sequence is CASSGTGRLPYSNQPQHF. CDR3 nucleotides: TGTGCCAGCAGTGGGACCGGACGCTTACCGTATAGCAATCAGCCCCAGCATTTT. The chain joins TRBV6-1 to TRBJ1-5; D remains unclear. Trimming removed 4 bases at V and 0 bases at J, with 19 bases between. The CDR3 consists of 18 residues. Germline V gene lookup returns CDR1 MNHNS and CDR2 SASEGT.

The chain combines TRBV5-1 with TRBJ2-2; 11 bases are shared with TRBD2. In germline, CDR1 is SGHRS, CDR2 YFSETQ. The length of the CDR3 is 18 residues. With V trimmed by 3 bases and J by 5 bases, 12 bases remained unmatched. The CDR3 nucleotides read TGCGCCAGCAGCTCAACTAGCGGGAGTTCCCTAACTACCGGGGAGCTGTTTTTT. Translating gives CASSSTSGSSLTTGELFF.

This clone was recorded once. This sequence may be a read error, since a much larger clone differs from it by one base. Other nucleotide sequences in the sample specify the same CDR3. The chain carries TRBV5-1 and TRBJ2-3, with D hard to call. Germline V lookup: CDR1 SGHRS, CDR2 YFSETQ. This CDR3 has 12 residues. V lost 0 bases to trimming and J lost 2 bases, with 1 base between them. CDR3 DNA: TGCGCCAGCAGCTTGGACACAGATACGCAGTATTTT. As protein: CASSLDTDTQYF.

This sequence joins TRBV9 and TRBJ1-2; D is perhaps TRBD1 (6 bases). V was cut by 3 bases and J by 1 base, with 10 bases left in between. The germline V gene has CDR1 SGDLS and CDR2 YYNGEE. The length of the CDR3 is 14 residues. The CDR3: CASSETGNNYGYTF. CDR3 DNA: TGTGCCAGCAGCGAAACAGGGAATAACTATGGCTACACCTTC.

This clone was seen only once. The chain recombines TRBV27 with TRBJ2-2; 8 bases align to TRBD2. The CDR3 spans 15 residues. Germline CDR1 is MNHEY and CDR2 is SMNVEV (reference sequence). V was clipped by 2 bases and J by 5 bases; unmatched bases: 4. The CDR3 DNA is TGTGCCAGCAGTTTAGCGGGAGGAAGTACCGGGGAGCTGTTTTTT. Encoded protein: CASSLAGGSTGELFF.

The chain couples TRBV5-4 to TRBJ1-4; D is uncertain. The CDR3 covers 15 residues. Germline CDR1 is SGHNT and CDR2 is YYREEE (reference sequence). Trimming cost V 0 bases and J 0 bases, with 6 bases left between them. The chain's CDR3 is CASSLEGATNEKLFF. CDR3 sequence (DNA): TGTGCCAGCAGCTTGGAAGGAGCAACTAATGAAAAACTGTTTTTT.

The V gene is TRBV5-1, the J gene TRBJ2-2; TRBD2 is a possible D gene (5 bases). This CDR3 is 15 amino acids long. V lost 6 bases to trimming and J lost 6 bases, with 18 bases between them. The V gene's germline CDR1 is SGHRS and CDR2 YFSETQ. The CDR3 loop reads CASNPQQAGAGELFF. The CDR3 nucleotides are TGCGCCAGCAACCCACAACAAGCCGGGGCCGGGGAGCTGTTTTTT.

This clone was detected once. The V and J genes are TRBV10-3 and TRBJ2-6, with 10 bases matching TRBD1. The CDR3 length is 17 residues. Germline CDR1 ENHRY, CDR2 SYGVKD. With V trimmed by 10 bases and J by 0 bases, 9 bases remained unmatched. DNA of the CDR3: TGTGCCAGCGGGACCGGGACAGGGGTCTCTGGGGCCAACGTCCTGACTTTC. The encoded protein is CASGTGTGVSGANVLTF.

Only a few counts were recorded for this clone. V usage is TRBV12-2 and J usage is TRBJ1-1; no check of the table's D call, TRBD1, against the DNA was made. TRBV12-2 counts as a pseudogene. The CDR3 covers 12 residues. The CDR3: CASRLRRQEAFF. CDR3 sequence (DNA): TGTGCAAGTCGCCTACGGAGACAGGAAGCTTTCTTT.

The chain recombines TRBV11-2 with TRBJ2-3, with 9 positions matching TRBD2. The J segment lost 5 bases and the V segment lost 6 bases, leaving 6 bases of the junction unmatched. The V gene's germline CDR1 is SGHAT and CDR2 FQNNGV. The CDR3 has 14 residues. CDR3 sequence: CASRIAGAGDTQYF. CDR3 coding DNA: TGTGCCAGCAGGATAGCGGGGGCAGGAGATACGCAGTATTTT.

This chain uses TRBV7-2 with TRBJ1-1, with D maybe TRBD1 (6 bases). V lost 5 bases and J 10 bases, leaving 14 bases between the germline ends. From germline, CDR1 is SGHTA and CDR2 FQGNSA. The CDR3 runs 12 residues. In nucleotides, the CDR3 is TGTGCCAGCAGCGGAACAGGGTTGGGAGCTTTCTTT. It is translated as CASSGTGLGAFF.

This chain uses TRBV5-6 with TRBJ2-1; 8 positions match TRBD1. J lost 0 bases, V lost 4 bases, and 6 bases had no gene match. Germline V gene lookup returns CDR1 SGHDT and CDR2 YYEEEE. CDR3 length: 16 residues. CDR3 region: CASSKDRGNSYNEQFF. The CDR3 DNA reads TGTGCCAGCAGCAAAGACAGGGGAAACTCCTACAATGAGCAGTTCTTC.

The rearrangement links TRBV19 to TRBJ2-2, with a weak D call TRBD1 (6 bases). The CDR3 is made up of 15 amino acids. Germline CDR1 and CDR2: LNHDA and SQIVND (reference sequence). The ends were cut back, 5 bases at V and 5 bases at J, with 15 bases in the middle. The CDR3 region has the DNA TGTGCCAGTAGTGCCCCCGGGACAAGGACCGGGGAGCTGTTTTTT. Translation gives CASSAPGTRTGELFF.

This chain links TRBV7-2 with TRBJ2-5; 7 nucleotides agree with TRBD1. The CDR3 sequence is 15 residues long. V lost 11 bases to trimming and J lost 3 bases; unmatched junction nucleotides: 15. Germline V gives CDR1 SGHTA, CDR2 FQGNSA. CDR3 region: CAVRRQGRSEETQYF. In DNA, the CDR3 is TGTGCCGTACGACGACAGGGCCGCTCCGAAGAGACCCAGTACTTC.

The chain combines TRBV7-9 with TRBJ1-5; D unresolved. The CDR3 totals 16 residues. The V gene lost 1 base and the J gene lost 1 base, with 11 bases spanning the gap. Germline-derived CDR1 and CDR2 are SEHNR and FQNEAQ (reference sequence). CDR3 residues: CASSLGGVRSNQPQHF. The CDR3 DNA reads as TGTGCCAGCAGCTTAGGGGGAGTGAGGAGCAATCAGCCCCAGCATTTT.

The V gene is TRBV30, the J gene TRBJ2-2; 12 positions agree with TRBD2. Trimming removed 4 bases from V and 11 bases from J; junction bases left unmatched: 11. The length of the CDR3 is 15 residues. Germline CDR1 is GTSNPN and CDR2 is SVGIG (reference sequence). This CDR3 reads CAWKKGGGLAGELFF. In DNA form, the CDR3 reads TGTGCCTGGAAAAAGGGTGGAGGACTAGCGGGAGAGCTGTTTTTT.

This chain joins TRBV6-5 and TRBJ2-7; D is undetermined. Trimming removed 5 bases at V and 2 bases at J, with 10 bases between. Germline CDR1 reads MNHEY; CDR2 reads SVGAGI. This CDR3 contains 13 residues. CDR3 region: CASSTPDAYEQYF. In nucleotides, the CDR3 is TGTGCCAGCAGTACCCCTGATGCCTACGAGCAGTACTTC.

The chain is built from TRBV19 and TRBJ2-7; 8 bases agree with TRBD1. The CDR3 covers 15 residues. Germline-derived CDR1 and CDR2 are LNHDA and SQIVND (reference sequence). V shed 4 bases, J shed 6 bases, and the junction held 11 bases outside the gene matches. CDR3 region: CASSTSGTGPGEQYF. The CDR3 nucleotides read TGTGCCAGTAGTACCTCCGGGACAGGCCCCGGCGAGCAGTACTTC.

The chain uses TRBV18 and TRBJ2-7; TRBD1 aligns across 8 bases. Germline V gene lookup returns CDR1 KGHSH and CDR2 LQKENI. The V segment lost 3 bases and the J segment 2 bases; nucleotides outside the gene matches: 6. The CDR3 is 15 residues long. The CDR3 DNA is TGTGCCAGCTCACCTGGACAGGGTTCCCCCTACGAGCAGTACTTC. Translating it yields CASSPGQGSPYEQYF.

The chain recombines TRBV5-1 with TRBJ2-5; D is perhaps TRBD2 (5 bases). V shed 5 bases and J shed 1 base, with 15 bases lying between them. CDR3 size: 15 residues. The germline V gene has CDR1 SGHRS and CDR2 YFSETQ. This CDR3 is CASRYPRGVQETQYF. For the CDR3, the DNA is TGCGCCAGCAGATATCCCCGGGGTGTCCAAGAGACCCAGTACTTC. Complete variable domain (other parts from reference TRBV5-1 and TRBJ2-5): KAGVTQTPRYLIKTRGQQVTLSCSPISGHRSVSWYQQTPGQGLQFLFEYFSETQRNKGNFPGRFSGRQFSNSRSEMNVSTLELGDSALYLCASRYPRGVQETQYFGPGTRLLVL.

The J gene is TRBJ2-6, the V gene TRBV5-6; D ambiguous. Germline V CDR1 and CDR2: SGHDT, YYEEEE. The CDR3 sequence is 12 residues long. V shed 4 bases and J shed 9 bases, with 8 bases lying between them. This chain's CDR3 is CASSHSGNVLTF. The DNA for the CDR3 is TGTGCCAGCAGCCATTCGGGCAACGTCCTGACTTTC.

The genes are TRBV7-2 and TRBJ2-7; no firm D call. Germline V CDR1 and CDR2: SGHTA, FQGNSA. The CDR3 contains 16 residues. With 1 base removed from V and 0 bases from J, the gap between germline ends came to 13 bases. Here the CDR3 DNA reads TGTGCCAGCAGCTTAGGCTGGTCCGGGCTCTCCTACGAGCAGTACTTC. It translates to CASSLGWSGLSYEQYF.

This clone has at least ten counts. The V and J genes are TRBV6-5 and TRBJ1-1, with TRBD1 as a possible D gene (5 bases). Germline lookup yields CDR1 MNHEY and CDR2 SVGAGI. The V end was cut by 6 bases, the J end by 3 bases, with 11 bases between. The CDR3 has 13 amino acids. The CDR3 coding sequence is TGTGCCAGCAGGAGCCAGGGTGACACTGAAGCTTTCTTT. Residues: CASRSQGDTEAFF.

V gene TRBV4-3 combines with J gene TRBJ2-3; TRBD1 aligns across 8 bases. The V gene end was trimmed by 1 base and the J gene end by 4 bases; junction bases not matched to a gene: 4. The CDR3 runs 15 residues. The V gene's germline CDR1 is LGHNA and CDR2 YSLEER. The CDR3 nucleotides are TGCGCCAGCAGCCAAGGGACAGGGAAGCCAGATACGCAGTATTTT. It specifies CASSQGTGKPDTQYF.

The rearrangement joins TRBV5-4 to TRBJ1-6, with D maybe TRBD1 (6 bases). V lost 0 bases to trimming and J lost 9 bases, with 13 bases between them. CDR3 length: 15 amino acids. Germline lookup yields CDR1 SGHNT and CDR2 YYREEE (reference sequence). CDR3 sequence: CASSLGGPGGSPLHF. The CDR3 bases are TGTGCCAGCAGCTTGGGGGGGCCCGGGGGTTCACCCCTCCACTTT.

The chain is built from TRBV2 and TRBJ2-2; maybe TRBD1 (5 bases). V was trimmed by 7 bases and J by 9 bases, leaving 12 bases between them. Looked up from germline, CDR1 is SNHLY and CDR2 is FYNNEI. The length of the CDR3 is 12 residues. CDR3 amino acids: CASTEQDRELFF. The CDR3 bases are TGTGCCAGCACCGAGCAGGACAGGGAGCTGTTTTTT.

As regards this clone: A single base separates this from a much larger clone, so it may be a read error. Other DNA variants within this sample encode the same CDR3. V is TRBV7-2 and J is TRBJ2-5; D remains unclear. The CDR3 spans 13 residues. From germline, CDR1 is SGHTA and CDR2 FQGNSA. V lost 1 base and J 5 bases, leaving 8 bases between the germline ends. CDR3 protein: CASSLGPLETQYF. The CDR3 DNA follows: TGTGCCAGCAGCTTAGGACCATTGGAGACCCAGTACTTC.

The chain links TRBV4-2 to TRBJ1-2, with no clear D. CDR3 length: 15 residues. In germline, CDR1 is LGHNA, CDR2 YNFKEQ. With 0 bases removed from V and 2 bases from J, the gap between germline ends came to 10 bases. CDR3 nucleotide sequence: TGTGCCAGCAGCCAAGAGTTAACGGCGAACTATGGCTACACCTTC. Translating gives CASSQELTANYGYTF.